The rows below give T cell receptor beta chains drawn from one sample of a study of human T cells and chemical hapten exposure. TCRdb redid the calling of the RACE reads with MiXCR, one entry per CDR3 protein. The profile shows 65,000 to 80,000 distinct CDR3 sequences, under 13% of them singletons. The sample here was whole blood, taken in connection with sensitization to the hapten diphenylcyclopropenone (DPC). Source of these receptors: a woman aged 50 to 60 with alopecia areata. Some clones in this sample may be carry-over from other donors' samples. Both conserved end residues are part of each CDR3. Fields, in order: clone size, D gene, J gene, V gene, CDR3 DNA, CDR3 protein. The D gene is left open where the match is weak. Size is stated for part of the rows, as once, few or many counts, or as a class when the clone is expanded.

clone size: NA
D gene: NA
J gene: TRBJ1-3
V gene: TRBV30
CDR3 DNA: TGTGCCTGGACCCCTGGGACTTACTCTGGAAACACCATATATTTT
CDR3 protein: CAWTPGTYSGNTIYF

clone size: NA
D gene: NA
J gene: TRBJ2-2
V gene: TRBV28
CDR3 DNA: TGTGCCAGCAGCCCCCGGGGGGAGCTGTTTTTT
CDR3 protein: CASSPRGELFF

clone size: few
D gene: NA
J gene: TRBJ2-6
V gene: TRBV7-2
CDR3 DNA: TGTGCCAGCAGCTTAGGGGGCCTCCCTGGGGCCAACGTCCTGACTTTC
CDR3 protein: CASSLGGLPGANVLTF

clone size: NA
D gene: TRBD2
J gene: TRBJ2-7
V gene: TRBV25-1
CDR3 DNA: TGTGCCAGCAGTGACTGGCGAGCGGGAGGGACCGAGCAGTACTTC
CDR3 protein: CASSDWRAGGTEQYF

clone size: few
D gene: TRBD2
J gene: TRBJ2-1
V gene: TRBV12-3/TRBV12-4
CDR3 DNA: TGTGCCAGCACCCCCCAAAGGGGACTAGTGGACAATGAGCAGTTCTTC
CDR3 protein: CASTPQRGLVDNEQFF

clone size: NA
D gene: TRBD1
J gene: TRBJ1-1
V gene: TRBV11-1
CDR3 DNA: TGTGCCAGCAGCTTCGGGGGACAGCAGGGCACTGAAGCTTTCTTT
CDR3 protein: CASSFGGQQGTEAFF

clone size: few
D gene: TRBD1
J gene: TRBJ1-1
V gene: TRBV10-3
CDR3 DNA: TGTGCCATCAGTGGGGACAGTGTTGAAGCTTTCTTT
CDR3 protein: CAISGDSVEAFF

clone size: few
D gene: NA
J gene: TRBJ2-3
V gene: TRBV6-2/TRBV6-3
CDR3 DNA: TGTGCCAGCAGTCGACCGACCAATTATAAGGGATCAGATACGCAGTATTTT
CDR3 protein: CASSRPTNYKGSDTQYF

clone size: once
D gene: NA
J gene: TRBJ2-3
V gene: TRBV20-1
CDR3 DNA: TGCAGTGCTAGATGGCGGGAAGTCACAGATACGCAGTATTTT
CDR3 protein: CSARWREVTDTQYF

clone size: few
D gene: NA
J gene: TRBJ2-1
V gene: TRBV7-9
CDR3 DNA: TGTGCCAGCAAGATGTCCGGGGGGCAGTTCTTC
CDR3 protein: CASKMSGGQFF

clone size: NA
D gene: TRBD2
J gene: TRBJ2-1
V gene: TRBV7-2
CDR3 DNA: TGTGCCAGCAGCTTCACTAGCGGGAGGACGAATGAGCAGTTCTTC
CDR3 protein: CASSFTSGRTNEQFF

clone size: many
D gene: NA
J gene: TRBJ1-1
V gene: TRBV29-1
CDR3 DNA: TGCAGCGTTGAAGATGGGGGGAACACTGAAGCTTTCTTT
CDR3 protein: CSVEDGGNTEAFF

clone size: many
D gene: TRBD2
J gene: TRBJ2-1
V gene: TRBV18
CDR3 DNA: TGTGCCAGCTCACCGGGTTGGCTAGCGGGAGCAGGGACCACCGACAATGAGCAGTTCTTC
CDR3 protein: CASSPGWLAGAGTTDNEQFF

clone size: NA
D gene: NA
J gene: TRBJ2-5
V gene: TRBV10-3
CDR3 DNA: TGTGCCGTGTCCACGGGGCAAGAGACCCAGTACTTC
CDR3 protein: CAVSTGQETQYF

clone size: many
D gene: TRBD1
J gene: TRBJ2-4
V gene: TRBV11-2
CDR3 DNA: TGTGCCAGCAGCTTAGGCTCCGTGGGGACAGGGCGAGCCAAAAACATTCAGTACTTC
CDR3 protein: CASSLGSVGTGRAKNIQYF

clone size: NA
D gene: NA
J gene: TRBJ2-7
V gene: TRBV20-1
CDR3 DNA: TGCAGTGCTAGAGCGGGGTACGAGCAGTACTTC
CDR3 protein: CSARAGYEQYF

clone size: NA
D gene: NA
J gene: TRBJ2-6
V gene: TRBV28
CDR3 DNA: TGTGCCAGCAGTTTTCTTCAGCAGGCTGGGGCCAACGTCCTGACTTTC
CDR3 protein: CASSFLQQAGANVLTF

clone size: NA
D gene: NA
J gene: TRBJ2-3
V gene: TRBV6-2/TRBV6-3
CDR3 DNA: TGTGCCAGCAATGACGGTGCGGGGAGTCCGCAGTATTTT
CDR3 protein: CASNDGAGSPQYF

clone size: NA
D gene: NA
J gene: TRBJ2-5
V gene: TRBV10-3
CDR3 DNA: TGTGCCATCAGTGAGTCAACTGCTAGCGAATTCCAAGAGACCCAGTACTTC
CDR3 protein: CAISESTASEFQETQYF

clone size: NA
D gene: NA
J gene: TRBJ2-7
V gene: TRBV5-6
CDR3 DNA: TGTGCCAGCAGCCCCCAGGCGAGTGTAAGCTACGAGCAGTACTTC
CDR3 protein: CASSPQASVSYEQYF

clone size: NA
D gene: TRBD2
J gene: TRBJ2-1
V gene: TRBV29-1
CDR3 DNA: TGCAGCGTCCGGACTAGCGGGAGCTCCTACAATGAGCAGTTCTTC
CDR3 protein: CSVRTSGSSYNEQFF

clone size: many
D gene: NA
J gene: TRBJ2-7
V gene: TRBV3-1
CDR3 DNA: TGTGCCAGCAGCCAAGACCGGACTCCTGGGATAAAGCAGTACTTC
CDR3 protein: CASSQDRTPGIKQYF

clone size: few
D gene: NA
J gene: TRBJ1-6
V gene: TRBV20-1
CDR3 DNA: TGCAGTGCTAGAGGGGACTTCAGCTCCTATAATTCACCCCTCCACTTT
CDR3 protein: CSARGDFSSYNSPLHF

clone size: few
D gene: TRBD2
J gene: TRBJ2-3
V gene: TRBV4-3
CDR3 DNA: TGCGCCAGCAGCCCCTGGAGGGGCGGGAGGGCGAGCACAGATACGCAGTATTTT
CDR3 protein: CASSPWRGGRASTDTQYF

clone size: NA
D gene: TRBD1
J gene: TRBJ1-4
V gene: TRBV5-5
CDR3 DNA: TGTGCCAGCAGCCCTGAGGCGGGGACAGCTATTGAAAAACTGTTTTTT
CDR3 protein: CASSPEAGTAIEKLFF

clone size: many
D gene: NA
J gene: TRBJ1-3
V gene: TRBV12-3/TRBV12-4
CDR3 DNA: TGTGCCAGCAGTTTCGGCAGAGTGGGAAACACCATATATTTT
CDR3 protein: CASSFGRVGNTIYF

clone size: few
D gene: TRBD2
J gene: TRBJ2-2
V gene: TRBV13
CDR3 DNA: TGTGCCAGCAGCTTAAGTGGGACTAGCGGGAGGTCGCTCGCCGGGGAGCTGTTTTTT
CDR3 protein: CASSLSGTSGRSLAGELFF

clone size: few
D gene: NA
J gene: TRBJ2-1
V gene: TRBV6-2/TRBV6-3
CDR3 DNA: TGTGCCAGCAGTTACGGGAAAACCTACAATGAGCAGTTCTTC
CDR3 protein: CASSYGKTYNEQFF

clone size: NA
D gene: NA
J gene: TRBJ1-2
V gene: TRBV7-6
CDR3 DNA: TGTGCCAGCAGCCCTTTAGAGGGCTACACCTTC
CDR3 protein: CASSPLEGYTF

clone size: few
D gene: NA
J gene: TRBJ1-6
V gene: TRBV11-3
CDR3 DNA: TGTGCCAGCAGCTTAGAATCCGGGCATAATTCACCCCTCCACTTT
CDR3 protein: CASSLESGHNSPLHF

clone size: many
D gene: NA
J gene: TRBJ2-7
V gene: TRBV6-1
CDR3 DNA: TGTGCCAGCAGTGAAGCCCCGGGACCGAACTACGAGCAGTACTTC
CDR3 protein: CASSEAPGPNYEQYF

clone size: NA
D gene: TRBD1
J gene: TRBJ2-3
V gene: TRBV2
CDR3 DNA: TGTGCCAGCAGTCGGACAGGAGGACCCACAGATACGCAGTATTTT
CDR3 protein: CASSRTGGPTDTQYF

clone size: NA
D gene: TRBD1
J gene: TRBJ1-4
V gene: TRBV4-1
CDR3 DNA: TGCGCCAGCAGCCAAGGCGAAGGACAGGGTGAAAAACTGTTTTTT
CDR3 protein: CASSQGEGQGEKLFF

clone size: NA
D gene: TRBD1
J gene: TRBJ1-6
V gene: TRBV6-2/TRBV6-3
CDR3 DNA: TGTGCCAGCGTTTCGATATCAGGGGGTAATTCACCCCTCCACTTT
CDR3 protein: CASVSISGGNSPLHF

clone size: few
D gene: TRBD2
J gene: TRBJ2-1
V gene: TRBV20-1
CDR3 DNA: TGCAGTGCTAGAGGTGCTAGCGGGAGCTCCTACAATGAGCAGTTCTTC
CDR3 protein: CSARGASGSSYNEQFF

clone size: few
D gene: NA
J gene: TRBJ2-2
V gene: TRBV5-5
CDR3 DNA: TGTGCCAGCAGCCCCCTGCAGGGACCCGGGGAGCTGTTTTTT
CDR3 protein: CASSPLQGPGELFF

clone size: few
D gene: TRBD1
J gene: TRBJ2-5
V gene: TRBV2
CDR3 DNA: TGTGCCAGCAGTGAAGGGACAGGGGAACAGACCCAGTACTTC
CDR3 protein: CASSEGTGEQTQYF